The clone carrying this TCR beta chain was detected a few times. The data were obtained in a study of blood T cells in healthy people across ages. Donors were healthy Caucasian individuals from Russia aged roughly 6 to 90. Sample-barcoded 5' priming and a J-beta primer mix drove a second PCR of roughly 7 to 11 cycles. TCRdb processed the 5' RACE reads anew with MiXCR; each CDR3 protein has one entry. The profile covers roughly 1.9 million distinct CDR3 sequences, with approximately 40% appearing a single time and 20% to 25% taken by the ten largest. Deletions cut 0 bases from V and 1 base from J, with 12 bases between. CDR3 length equals 16 residues. Germline V lookup: CDR1 LGHNA, CDR2 YSLEER.

The chain has TRBV4-3 and TRBJ1-1; D gene ambiguous. The clonotype was recovered from a human donor in good health. The source material was blood. CDR3 sequence: CASSQDVGSSNTEAFF. The CDR3 region has the DNA TGCGCCAGCAGCCAAGATGTAGGGTCCTCGAACACTGAAGCTTTCTTT.